The sequence of this TCR beta chain was determined in a study of blood T cell repertoires in COVID-19. Study information: COVID-19 samples, acute and convalescent, were from the United States, Italy and Spain. In each case, the material was cDNA or gDNA derived from T cells, B-cell-depleted T cells, or PBMCs.

V trimming: 3 bases; J trimming: 0 bases; junction bases outside the gene matches: 5. Germline loops: CDR1 MDHEN, CDR2 SYDVKM. This CDR3 spans 16 amino acids. Methods used by the authors: Reference gene primer amplification yielded estimated nucleated cell counts. The assay was immunoSEQ multiplex PCR, and TCRdb's table has in-frame clones only and misses some. V, J and clone size were drawn from that table, and D and trimming were deduced from the DNA. The top ten clones hold around 7.6% of a sample with about 120,000 clones, approximately 84% of them seen once. The specimen was peripheral blood. This chain links TRBV28 with TRBJ2-7; 10 bases line up with TRBD2. The TCR comes from a man aged 65-85 years with active or convalescent COVID-19. The CDR3 coding sequence is TGTGCCAGCAGTTTTCTACTAGCGGGGCTCTCCTACGAGCAGTACTTC. Translated, it gives CASSFLLAGLSYEQYF.